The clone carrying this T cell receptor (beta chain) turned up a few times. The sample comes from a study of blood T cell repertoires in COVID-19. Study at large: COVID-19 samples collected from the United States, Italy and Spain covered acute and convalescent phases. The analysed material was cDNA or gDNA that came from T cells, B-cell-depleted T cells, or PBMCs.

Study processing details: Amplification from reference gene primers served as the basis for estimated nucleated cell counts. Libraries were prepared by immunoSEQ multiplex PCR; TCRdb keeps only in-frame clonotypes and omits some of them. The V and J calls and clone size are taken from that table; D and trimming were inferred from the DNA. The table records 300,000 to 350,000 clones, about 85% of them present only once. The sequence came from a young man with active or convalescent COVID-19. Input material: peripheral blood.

The CDR3 bases are TGTGCCAGCAGCCAAGGATGGAGCTACACTGAAGCTTTCTTT. It yields the protein CASSQGWSYTEAFF. The rearrangement uses TRBV14 and TRBJ1-1; D is uncertain. Germline CDR1 and CDR2: SGHDN and FVKESK. This CDR3 spans 14 amino acids. V lost 1 base to trimming and J lost 3 bases, with 9 bases between them.